A selection of T cell receptor beta chains follows, all from one sample in a study of OX40 agonist ivuxolimab in advanced cancers. The repertoire was sequenced with immunoSEQ multiplex PCR; TCRdb's copy has only in-frame clones and lacks some. Counted here are approximately 54,000 clones, about nine tenths occurring once; the ten biggest clones make up 3.6%. Specimen: CD4+ or CD8+ T cells sorted from blood, collected in a trial of the OX40 agonist ivuxolimab. These receptors all stem from an adult with an advanced solid tumor such as melanoma, head and neck, liver or kidney cancer. Both conserved end residues are part of each CDR3. D genes are given only for firm matches. Size tells how often a clone was seen (once, few, many) or the class of an expanded clone, and some rows leave it out.

TRBV11-2	TRBJ2-5	TRBD2	.	CASSLVLGGAGETQYF	TGTGCCAGCAGCTTAGTTCTGGGAGGGGCGGGGGAGACCCAGTACTTC
TRBV28	TRBJ2-7	TRBD2	.	CASSPTSGGFYYEQYF	TGTGCCAGCAGCCCTACTAGCGGGGGATTTTACTACGAGCAGTACTTC
TRBV28	TRBJ2-1	.	.	CASSLSGSNNEQFF	TGTGCCAGCAGTTTATCCGGCAGTAACAATGAGCAGTTCTTC
TRBV5-6	TRBJ1-2	TRBD1	few	CASSVDRGKAYGYTF	TGTGCCAGCAGTGTGGACAGGGGGAAGGCCTATGGCTACACCTTC
TRBV7-3	TRBJ2-2	TRBD2	.	CASSLGGTSGGNTGELFF	TGTGCCAGCAGCTTAGGAGGGACTAGCGGGGGCAACACCGGGGAGCTGTTTTTT
TRBV5-1	TRBJ2-5	.	medium-sized	CASSPGLDQETQYF	TGCGCCAGCAGCCCTGGACTGGATCAAGAGACCCAGTACTTC
TRBV11-2	TRBJ2-1	TRBD2	once	CASSLDLAVSSYNEQFF	TGTGCCAGCAGCTTAGACCTAGCGGTAAGCTCCTACAATGAGCAGTTCTTC
TRBV7-6	TRBJ2-1	.	.	CASSLTRSVGMHEQFF	TGTGCCAGCAGCTTAACCCGTAGCGTGGGAATGCATGAGCAGTTCTTC
TRBV2	TRBJ2-7	.	.	CASSETALRAYEQYF	TGTGCCAGCAGTGAGACGGCCCTAAGGGCCTACGAGCAGTACTTC
TRBV7-3	TRBJ2-5	TRBD1	.	CASSSSGTGSETQYF	TGTGCCAGCAGCTCCTCCGGGACAGGGTCGGAGACCCAGTACTTC
TRBV28	TRBJ2-7	.	few	CASSFRFPENSYEQYF	TGTGCCAGCAGTTTTAGGTTTCCGGAGAACTCCTACGAGCAGTACTTC
TRBV6-1	TRBJ1-5	.	.	CASRLGTLGQPQHF	TGTGCCAGCAGGCTCGGGACACTGGGTCAGCCCCAGCATTTT
TRBV5-3	TRBJ2-7	.	.	CASSSGLWSEQYF	TGTGCCAGCAGTTCAGGGCTGTGGTCCGAGCAGTACTTC
TRBV7-6	TRBJ2-7	.	.	CASSLDRVMSSYEQYF	TGTGCCAGCAGCTTAGATCGGGTTATGAGCTCCTACGAGCAGTACTTC
TRBV6-6	TRBJ2-3	.	.	CASRPYGQGTDTQYF	TGTGCCAGCAGACCCTACGGACAAGGCACAGATACGCAGTATTTT